These 10 T cell receptor beta chains were sequenced from one sample in a study of T cells in Graves' hyperthyroidism and ophthalmopathy. Template material for amplifying TCR beta CDR3 regions consisted of RNA transcripts. The primer set for the first-round RT-PCR of the TCR CDR3 was HTBI. MiXCR was run by TCRdb on the multiplex PCR reads, yielding one entry per CDR3 protein. The top ten clones hold around 7.8% of a sample with a few hundred thousand distinct CDR3 sequences, approximately 14% of them seen once. Sequencing input: blood. The receptors here all came from a woman under 40 with Graves' hyperthyroidism.

This clonotype was recorded a few times. This chain joins TRBV20-1 and TRBJ2-7, with D maybe TRBD2 (5 bases). The germline CDR1 and CDR2 sequences are DFQATT and SNEGSKA (reference sequence). Trimming cost V 1 base and J 3 bases, with 13 bases left between them. This CDR3 contains 14 residues. The CDR3 sequence: CSARGVTGYYEQYF. The CDR3 region has the DNA TGCAGTGCTAGAGGGGTGACGGGATACTACGAGCAGTACTTC.

This clonotype occurred a few times. Just one base apart from a much larger clone, this may be a read error. This chain links TRBV15 with TRBJ2-7; TRBD2 agrees at 7 bases. The CDR3 extends over 14 amino acids. CDR1 and CDR2 from the germline V gene are LNHNV and YYDKDF (reference sequence). DNA of the CDR3: TGTGCCACCAGGAGGGATCGCGGGAGCTACGAGCAGTGCTTC. Protein product: CATRRDRGSYEQCF.

This chain joins TRBV3-1 and TRBJ1-1; the match to TRBD1 covers 7 bases. Losses at the gene ends were 1 base for V and 5 bases for J; bases not matched to a gene: 10. The CDR3 consists of 16 residues. In germline, CDR1 is LGHDT, CDR2 YNNKEL (reference sequence). In nucleotides, the CDR3 is TGTGCCAGCAGCCAAGGTACAGGGGCTTCGGGGACTGAAGCTTTCTTT. Its protein is CASSQGTGASGTEAFF.

The sample holds many counts of this clonotype. The V and J genes are TRBV12-3 or TRBV12-4 and TRBJ1-4, with a weak D call TRBD1 (5 bases). The CDR3 has 14 residues. V gave up 8 bases and J gave up 4 bases, with 14 bases separating them. CDR3 loop: CASAPRGGNEKLFF. For the CDR3, the DNA is TGTGCCAGCGCGCCTCGGGGGGGTAATGAAAAACTGTTTTTT.

The chain couples TRBV30 to TRBJ2-7; 7 positions match TRBD2. V was pared by 2 bases and J by 7 bases, with 8 bases of the junction left unmatched. This CDR3 spans 13 amino acids. Looked up from germline, CDR1 is GTSNPN and CDR2 is SVGIG (reference sequence). The CDR3 here is CAWSSGLEGEQYF. CDR3 nucleotides: TGTGCCTGGAGTTCTGGACTAGAAGGGGAGCAGTACTTC. The complete variable domain, with remaining parts taken from reference TRBV30 and TRBJ2-7, reads SQTIHQWPATLVQPVGSPLSLECTVEGTSNPNLYWYRQAAGRGLQLLFYSVGIGQISSEVPQNLSASRPQDRQFILSSKKLLLSDSGFYLCAWSSGLEGEQYFGPGTRLTVT.

This clonotype has ten or more counts. This chain links TRBV30 with TRBJ2-5; D is perhaps TRBD2 (5 bases). The CDR3 totals 12 residues. V dropped 5 bases and J dropped 0 bases, with 7 bases sitting between them. CDR1 and CDR2 from the germline V gene are GTSNPN and SVGIG (reference sequence). The CDR3 loop is CAWGGYQETQYF. The CDR3 nucleotides read TGTGCCTGGGGAGGATACCAAGAGACCCAGTACTTC.

The rearrangement links TRBV6-1 to TRBJ2-3; 10 positions match TRBD1. Germline values: CDR1 MNHNS, CDR2 SASEGT. CDR3 size: 15 residues. Unmatched junction bases numbered 5, after V lost 4 bases and J lost 4 bases. CDR3 residues: CASSVGTGVPDTQYF. The CDR3 DNA sequence: TGTGCCAGCAGTGTCGGGACAGGGGTGCCAGATACGCAGTATTTT.

Ten or more counts support this clonotype. The CDR3 DNA reads as TGCAGTGCTAGTAGTAGCGGTACCTACAATGAGCAGTTCTTC. Its translation: CSASSSGTYNEQFF. The rearrangement links TRBV20-1 to TRBJ2-1, with D perhaps matching TRBD2 (6 bases). Germline V gives CDR1 DFQATT, CDR2 SNEGSKA (reference sequence). The CDR3 is 14 amino acids. The V and J ends lost 3 bases and 2 bases respectively, with 11 bases between them.

V usage is TRBV11-2 and J usage is TRBJ2-3, with TRBD2 identical over 15 bases. Germline V CDR1 and CDR2: SGHAT, FQNNGV. This CDR3 contains 17 residues. J lost 4 bases, V lost 1 base, and 3 bases had no gene match. Here the CDR3 reads CASSLGGLAGGSDTQYF. CDR3 sequence (DNA): TGTGCCAGCAGCTTAGGAGGACTAGCGGGAGGGTCAGATACGCAGTATTTT.

The chain links TRBV2 to TRBJ2-1; TRBD2 matches 9 bases. V lost 2 bases and J lost 3; bases outside the gene matches: 2. This CDR3 spans 15 amino acids. Germline CDR1 is SNHLY and CDR2 is FYNNEI. CDR3 DNA sequence: TGTGCCAGCAGTGAACTACTAGCGGGCTACAATGAGCAGTTCTTC. As protein: CASSELLAGYNEQFF.